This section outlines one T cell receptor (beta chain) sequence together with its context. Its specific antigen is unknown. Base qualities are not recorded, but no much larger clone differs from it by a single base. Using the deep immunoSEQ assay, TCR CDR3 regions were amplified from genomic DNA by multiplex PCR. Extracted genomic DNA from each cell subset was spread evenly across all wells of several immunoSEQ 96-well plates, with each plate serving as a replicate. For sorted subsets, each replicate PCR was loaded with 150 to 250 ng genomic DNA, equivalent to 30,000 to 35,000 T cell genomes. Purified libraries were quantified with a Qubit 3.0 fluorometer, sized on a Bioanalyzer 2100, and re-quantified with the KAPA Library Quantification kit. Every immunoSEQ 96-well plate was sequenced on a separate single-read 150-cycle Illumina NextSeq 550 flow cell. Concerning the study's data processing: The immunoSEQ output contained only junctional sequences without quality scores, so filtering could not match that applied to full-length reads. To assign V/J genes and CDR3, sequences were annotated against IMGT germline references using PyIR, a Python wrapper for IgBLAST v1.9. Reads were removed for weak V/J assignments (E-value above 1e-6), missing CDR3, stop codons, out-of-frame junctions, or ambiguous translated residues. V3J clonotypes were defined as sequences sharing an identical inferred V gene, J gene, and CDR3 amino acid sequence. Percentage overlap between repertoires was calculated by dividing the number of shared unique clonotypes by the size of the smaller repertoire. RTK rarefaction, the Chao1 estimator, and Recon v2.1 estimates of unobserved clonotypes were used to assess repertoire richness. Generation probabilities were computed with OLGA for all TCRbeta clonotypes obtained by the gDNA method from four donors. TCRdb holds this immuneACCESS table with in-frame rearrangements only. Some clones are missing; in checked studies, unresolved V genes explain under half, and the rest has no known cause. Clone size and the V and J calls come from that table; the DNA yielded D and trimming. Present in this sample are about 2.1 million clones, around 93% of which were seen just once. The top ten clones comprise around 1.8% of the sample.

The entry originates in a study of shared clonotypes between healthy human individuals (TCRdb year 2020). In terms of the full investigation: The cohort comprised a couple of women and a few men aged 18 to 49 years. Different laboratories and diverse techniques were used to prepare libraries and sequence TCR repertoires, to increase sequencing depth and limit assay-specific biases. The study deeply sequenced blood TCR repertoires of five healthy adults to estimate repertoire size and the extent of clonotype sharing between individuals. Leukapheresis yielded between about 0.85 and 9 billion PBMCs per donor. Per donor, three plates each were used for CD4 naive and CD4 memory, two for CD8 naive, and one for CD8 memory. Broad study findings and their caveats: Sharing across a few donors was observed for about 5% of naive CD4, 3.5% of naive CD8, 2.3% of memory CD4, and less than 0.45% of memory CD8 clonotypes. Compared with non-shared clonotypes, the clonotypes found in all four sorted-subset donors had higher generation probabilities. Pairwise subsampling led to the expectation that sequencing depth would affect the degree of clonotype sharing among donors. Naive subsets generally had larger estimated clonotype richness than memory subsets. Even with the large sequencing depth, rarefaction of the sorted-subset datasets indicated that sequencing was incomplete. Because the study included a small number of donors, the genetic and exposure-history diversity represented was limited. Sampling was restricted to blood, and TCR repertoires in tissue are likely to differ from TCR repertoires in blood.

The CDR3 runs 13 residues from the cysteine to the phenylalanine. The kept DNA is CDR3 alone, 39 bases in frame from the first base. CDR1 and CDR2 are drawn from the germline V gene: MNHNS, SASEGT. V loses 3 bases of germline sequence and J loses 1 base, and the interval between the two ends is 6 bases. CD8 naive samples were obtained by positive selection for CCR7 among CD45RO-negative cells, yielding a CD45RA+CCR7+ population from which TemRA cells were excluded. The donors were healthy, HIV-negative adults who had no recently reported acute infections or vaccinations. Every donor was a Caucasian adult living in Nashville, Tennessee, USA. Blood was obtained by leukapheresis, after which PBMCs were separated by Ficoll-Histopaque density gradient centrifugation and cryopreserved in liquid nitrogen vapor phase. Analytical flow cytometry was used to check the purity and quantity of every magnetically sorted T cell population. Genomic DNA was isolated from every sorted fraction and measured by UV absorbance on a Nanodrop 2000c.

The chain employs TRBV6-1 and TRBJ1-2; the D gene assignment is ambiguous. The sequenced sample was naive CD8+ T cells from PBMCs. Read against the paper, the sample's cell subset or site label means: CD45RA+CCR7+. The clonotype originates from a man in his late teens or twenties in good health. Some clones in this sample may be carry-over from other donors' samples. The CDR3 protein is CASSDPVNYGYTF. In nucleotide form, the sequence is TGTGCCAGCAGTGACCCAGTTAACTATGGCTACACCTTC.